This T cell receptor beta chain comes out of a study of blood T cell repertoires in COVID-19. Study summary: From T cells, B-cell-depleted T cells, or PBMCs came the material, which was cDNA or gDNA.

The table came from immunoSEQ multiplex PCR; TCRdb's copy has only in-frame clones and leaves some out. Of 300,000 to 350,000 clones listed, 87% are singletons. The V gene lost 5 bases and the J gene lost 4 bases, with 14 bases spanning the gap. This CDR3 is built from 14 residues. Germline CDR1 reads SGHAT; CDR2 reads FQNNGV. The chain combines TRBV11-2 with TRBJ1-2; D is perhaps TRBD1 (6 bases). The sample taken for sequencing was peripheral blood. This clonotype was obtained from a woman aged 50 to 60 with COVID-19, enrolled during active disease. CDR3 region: CASSLTGQLYGYTF. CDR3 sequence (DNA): TGTGCCAGCAGCCTGACCGGACAGCTCTATGGCTACACCTTC.